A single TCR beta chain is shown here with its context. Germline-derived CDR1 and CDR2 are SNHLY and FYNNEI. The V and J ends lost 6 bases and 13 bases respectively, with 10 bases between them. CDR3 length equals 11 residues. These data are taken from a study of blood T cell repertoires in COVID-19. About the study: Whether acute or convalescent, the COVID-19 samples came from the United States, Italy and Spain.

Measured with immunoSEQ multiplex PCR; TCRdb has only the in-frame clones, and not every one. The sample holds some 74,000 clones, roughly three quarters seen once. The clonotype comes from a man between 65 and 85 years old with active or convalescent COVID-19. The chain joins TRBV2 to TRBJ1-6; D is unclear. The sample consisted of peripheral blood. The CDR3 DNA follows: TGTGCCAGCAGGATTGAGTTCCCCCTCCACTTT. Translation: CASRIEFPLHF.